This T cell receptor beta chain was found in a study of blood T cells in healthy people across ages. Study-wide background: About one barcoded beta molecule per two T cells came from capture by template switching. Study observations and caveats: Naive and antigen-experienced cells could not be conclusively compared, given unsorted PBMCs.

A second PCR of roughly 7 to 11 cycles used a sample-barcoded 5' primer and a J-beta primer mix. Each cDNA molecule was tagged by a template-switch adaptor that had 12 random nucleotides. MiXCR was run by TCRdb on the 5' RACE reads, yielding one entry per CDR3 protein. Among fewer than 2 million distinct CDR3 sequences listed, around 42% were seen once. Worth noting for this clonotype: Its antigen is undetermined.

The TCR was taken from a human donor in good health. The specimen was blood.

Written as DNA, the CDR3 is TGTGCCAGCTCACCCTTCAAGGATCAGCCCCAGCATTTT. Its translation is CASSPFKDQPQHF. The gene calls are TRBV18 and TRBJ1-5, with D uncertain. V shed 3 bases and J shed 5 bases, with 8 bases lying between them. The germline V gene has CDR1 KGHSH and CDR2 LQKENI. The CDR3 sequence is 13 residues long.